This is a list of T cell receptor beta chains from one sample in a study of regulatory T cells in long-lasting Graves disease. TCRdb reprocessed the multiplex PCR reads with MiXCR, giving one entry per CDR3 protein. This table holds more than 300,000 distinct CDR3 sequences, 15% to 20% found once. The material was peripheral blood mononuclear cells (PBMCs), obtained when the disease was refractory, from a patient treated with antithyroid drugs. The receptors shown here come from a female donor with Graves disease. Each CDR3 is given with its conserved first and last residue. Each record gives: CDR3 protein, CDR3 DNA, V gene, D gene, J gene, clone size. A D gene is named only where the DNA matches it firmly. The listing skips clone size in some rows; elsewhere it reads once, few, many or a size class.

CDR3 protein: CASSFPEGTGLAYEQYF; CDR3 DNA: TGTGCCAGCAGCTTCCCGGAGGGGACAGGTTTGGCCTACGAGCAGTACTTC; V gene: TRBV6-1; D gene: TRBD1; J gene: TRBJ2-7; clone size: many
CDR3 protein: CASGSHSGIFTGELFF; CDR3 DNA: TGTGCCAGCGGGTCCCATAGCGGGATATTCACCGGGGAGCTGTTTTTT; V gene: TRBV7-2; D gene: TRBD2; J gene: TRBJ2-2; clone size: .
CDR3 protein: CAITKWPEDEQYF; CDR3 DNA: TGTGCCATCACCAAGTGGCCCGAGGACGAGCAGTACTTC; V gene: TRBV10-3; D gene: .; J gene: TRBJ2-7; clone size: many
CDR3 protein: CASSYSPQGGYEQYF; CDR3 DNA: TGTGCCAGCAGTTACTCCCCGCAAGGGGGCTACGAGCAGTACTTC; V gene: TRBV6-2/TRBV6-3; D gene: .; J gene: TRBJ2-7; clone size: few
CDR3 protein: CASSANPLYTGELFF; CDR3 DNA: TGCGCCAGCAGCGCGAACCCCTTGTACACCGGGGAGCTGTTTTTT; V gene: TRBV5-1; D gene: .; J gene: TRBJ2-2; clone size: few
CDR3 protein: CASNLGLGRRGTEVFF; CDR3 DNA: TGCGCCAGCAACCTGGGTTTGGGGCGGCGGGGAACTGAAGTTTTCTTT; V gene: TRBV4-1; D gene: .; J gene: TRBJ1-1; clone size: .
CDR3 protein: CSAMEYGDRGNEKLFF; CDR3 DNA: TGCAGTGCTATGGAATACGGGGACAGGGGGAATGAAAAACTGTTTTTT; V gene: TRBV20-1; D gene: TRBD1; J gene: TRBJ1-4; clone size: .
CDR3 protein: CASRGTTGNQPQHF; CDR3 DNA: TGTGCCAGCAGGGGGACAACCGGCAATCAGCCCCAGCATTTT; V gene: TRBV12-3/TRBV12-4; D gene: .; J gene: TRBJ1-5; clone size: many
CDR3 protein: CASSPGLTNEQFF; CDR3 DNA: TGTGCCAGCAGTCCTGGACTCACCAATGAGCAGTTCTTC; V gene: TRBV12-3/TRBV12-4; D gene: .; J gene: TRBJ2-1; clone size: .
CDR3 protein: CASSHETFISGNTIYF; CDR3 DNA: TGTGCCAGCAGCCACGAGACCTTTATCTCTGGAAACACCATATATTTT; V gene: TRBV11-3; D gene: .; J gene: TRBJ1-3; clone size: .
CDR3 protein: CATSDTVNTEAFF; CDR3 DNA: TGTGCCACCAGTGATACGGTGAACACTGAAGCTTTCTTT; V gene: TRBV24-1; D gene: .; J gene: TRBJ1-1; clone size: many
CDR3 protein: CSVDGTGRYDGYTF; CDR3 DNA: TGCAGCGTTGATGGGACAGGGAGGTACGATGGCTACACCTTC; V gene: TRBV29-1; D gene: TRBD1; J gene: TRBJ1-2; clone size: few
CDR3 protein: CASSLVATSGGAEQYF; CDR3 DNA: TGTGCCAGCAGTTTAGTGGCGACTAGCGGCGGGGCGGAGCAGTACTTC; V gene: TRBV27; D gene: TRBD2; J gene: TRBJ2-7; clone size: many
CDR3 protein: CASSTRQGEGPGANVLTF; CDR3 DNA: TGTGCCAGCAGCACCAGACAGGGGGAGGGTCCTGGGGCCAACGTCCTGACTTTC; V gene: TRBV7-3; D gene: TRBD1; J gene: TRBJ2-6; clone size: .
CDR3 protein: CASSSTSGDQYF; CDR3 DNA: TGTGCCAGTAGTAGCACTAGCGGAGATCAGTACTTC; V gene: TRBV19; D gene: TRBD2; J gene: TRBJ2-7; clone size: .
CDR3 protein: CASSFPAGGWYEQYF; CDR3 DNA: TGTGCCAGCAGCTTCCCAGCGGGAGGTTGGTACGAGCAGTACTTC; V gene: TRBV7-2; D gene: TRBD2; J gene: TRBJ2-7; clone size: few
CDR3 protein: CASSISTGSNQPQHF; CDR3 DNA: TGTGCCAGTAGTATTTCGACAGGCAGCAATCAGCCCCAGCATTTT; V gene: TRBV19; D gene: .; J gene: TRBJ1-5; clone size: few
CDR3 protein: CASAGGPSATNEKLFF; CDR3 DNA: TGTGCTAGTGCCGGGGGCCCCAGTGCAACTAATGAAAAACTGTTTTTT; V gene: TRBV12-5; D gene: .; J gene: TRBJ1-4; clone size: many
CDR3 protein: CSALSGSSSKNIQYF; CDR3 DNA: TGCAGTGCTCTAAGCGGGAGCTCTTCCAAAAACATTCAGTACTTC; V gene: TRBV20-1; D gene: TRBD2; J gene: TRBJ2-4; clone size: .
CDR3 protein: CASSSGPGIRYGYTF; CDR3 DNA: TGTGCCAGCAGCTCGGGCCCCGGGATCCGCTATGGCTACACCTTC; V gene: TRBV7-9; D gene: .; J gene: TRBJ1-2; clone size: .
CDR3 protein: CASTHSDRGYSNQPQHF; CDR3 DNA: TGTGCCAGCACCCATTCCGACAGGGGCTATAGCAATCAGCCCCAGCATTTT; V gene: TRBV11-2; D gene: TRBD1; J gene: TRBJ1-5; clone size: .
CDR3 protein: CASSLESRARVYGHTF; CDR3 DNA: TGCGCCAGCAGCTTGGAATCTCGGGCCAGGGTTTATGGCCACACCTTC; V gene: TRBV5-1; D gene: .; J gene: TRBJ1-2; clone size: .
CDR3 protein: CASSLRGGVAKNIQYF; CDR3 DNA: TGTGCCAGCAGCTTGAGGGGGGGGGTGGCCAAAAACATTCAGTACTTC; V gene: TRBV5-6; D gene: .; J gene: TRBJ2-4; clone size: .
CDR3 protein: CASSGQTANEKLFF; CDR3 DNA: TGTGCCAGCTCAGGACAAACAGCTAATGAAAAACTGTTTTTT; V gene: TRBV18; D gene: .; J gene: TRBJ1-4; clone size: many
CDR3 protein: CSVDLTDSYGQYF; CDR3 DNA: TGCAGCGTTGATTTGACAGACTCCTACGGGCAGTACTTC; V gene: TRBV29-1; D gene: .; J gene: TRBJ2-7; clone size: few
CDR3 protein: CSVILFMNTEAFF; CDR3 DNA: TGCAGTGTAATCCTCTTCATGAACACTGAAGCTTTCTTT; V gene: TRBV20-1; D gene: .; J gene: TRBJ1-1; clone size: .
CDR3 protein: CASSLGDHGANVLTF; CDR3 DNA: TGTGCCAGCAGCTTAGGCGATCACGGGGCCAACGTCCTGACTTTC; V gene: TRBV7-2; D gene: .; J gene: TRBJ2-6; clone size: few
CDR3 protein: CAISDPIAGDNEQFF; CDR3 DNA: TGTGCCATCAGTGACCCCATAGCGGGAGATAATGAGCAGTTCTTC; V gene: TRBV10-3; D gene: TRBD2; J gene: TRBJ2-1; clone size: .
CDR3 protein: CASSLDGSEGGLGANVLTF; CDR3 DNA: TGTGCCAGCAGCTTAGACGGTTCCGAGGGGGGTCTTGGGGCCAACGTCCTGACTTTC; V gene: TRBV11-2; D gene: .; J gene: TRBJ2-6; clone size: many
CDR3 protein: CASSQPGLHQETQYF; CDR3 DNA: TGTGCCAGCAGCCAACCGGGACTCCATCAAGAGACCCAGTACTTC; V gene: TRBV11-1; D gene: .; J gene: TRBJ2-5; clone size: many
CDR3 protein: CVVSRDTGNTEAFF; CDR3 DNA: TGTGTGGTGAGCCGGGACACAGGGAACACTGAAGCTTTCTTT; V gene: TRBV7-9; D gene: .; J gene: TRBJ1-1; clone size: few
CDR3 protein: CASCLVPNTEAFF; CDR3 DNA: TGTGCCAGCTGCTTGGTCCCTAACACTGAAGCTTTCTTT; V gene: TRBV18; D gene: .; J gene: TRBJ1-1; clone size: .
CDR3 protein: CASSFKLFYEQYF; CDR3 DNA: TGTGCCAGCAGCTTTAAACTTTTCTACGAGCAGTACTTC; V gene: TRBV28; D gene: .; J gene: TRBJ2-7; clone size: .
CDR3 protein: CASSKGARETQYF; CDR3 DNA: TGTGCCAGCAGTAAGGGGGCGAGAGAGACCCAGTACTTC; V gene: TRBV28; D gene: TRBD1; J gene: TRBJ2-5; clone size: many
CDR3 protein: CAISGRDSPLHF; CDR3 DNA: TGTGCCATCAGTGGACGGGATTCACCCCTCCACTTT; V gene: TRBV10-3; D gene: .; J gene: TRBJ1-6; clone size: .
CDR3 protein: CSARWRDYGYTF; CDR3 DNA: TGCAGTGCTAGATGGAGGGACTATGGCTACACCTTC; V gene: TRBV20-1; D gene: .; J gene: TRBJ1-2; clone size: .
CDR3 protein: CASSRGPGANVLTF; CDR3 DNA: TGTGCCAGCAGTCGGGGCCCTGGGGCCAACGTCCTGACTTTC; V gene: TRBV7-9; D gene: .; J gene: TRBJ2-6; clone size: .
CDR3 protein: CASSTSGTSSYEQYF; CDR3 DNA: TGTGCCAGTAGTACGTCCGGGACTAGCAGCTACGAGCAGTACTTC; V gene: TRBV19; D gene: TRBD2; J gene: TRBJ2-7; clone size: .
CDR3 protein: CSARDQAASYEQYF; CDR3 DNA: TGCAGTGCTAGAGATCAGGCTGCCTCCTACGAGCAGTACTTC; V gene: TRBV20-1; D gene: .; J gene: TRBJ2-7; clone size: .
CDR3 protein: CAIRSGQGATSSGANVLTF; CDR3 DNA: TGTGCCATCAGATCAGGACAGGGGGCTACCTCCTCTGGGGCCAACGTCCTGACTTTC; V gene: TRBV10-3; D gene: TRBD1; J gene: TRBJ2-6; clone size: few
CDR3 protein: CASRTGASYNEQFF; CDR3 DNA: TGTGCCAGCCGGACAGGGGCATCCTACAATGAGCAGTTCTTC; V gene: TRBV2; D gene: TRBD1; J gene: TRBJ2-1; clone size: few
CDR3 protein: CASSPGGGGPGETQYF; CDR3 DNA: TGTGCCAGCTCACCCGGCGGCGGGGGGCCAGGAGAGACCCAGTACTTC; V gene: TRBV18; D gene: TRBD2; J gene: TRBJ2-5; clone size: few
CDR3 protein: CASSPGGGINQPQHF; CDR3 DNA: TGTGCCAGCAGCCCCGGCGGGGGGATCAATCAGCCCCAGCATTTT; V gene: TRBV3-1; D gene: .; J gene: TRBJ1-5; clone size: .
CDR3 protein: CASSATGRPYGYTF; CDR3 DNA: TGTGCCAGCAGTGCGACAGGGAGGCCTTATGGCTACACCTTC; V gene: TRBV2; D gene: TRBD1; J gene: TRBJ1-2; clone size: many
CDR3 protein: CASRSSAGRTGQPQHF; CDR3 DNA: TGTGCCAGCAGATCCTCTGCCGGGCGGACTGGGCAGCCCCAGCATTTT; V gene: TRBV2; D gene: .; J gene: TRBJ1-5; clone size: many
CDR3 protein: CASSPTPGNMNYEQYF; CDR3 DNA: TGTGCCAGCAGCCCTACTCCCGGGAATATGAACTACGAGCAGTACTTC; V gene: TRBV12-3/TRBV12-4; D gene: .; J gene: TRBJ2-7; clone size: few